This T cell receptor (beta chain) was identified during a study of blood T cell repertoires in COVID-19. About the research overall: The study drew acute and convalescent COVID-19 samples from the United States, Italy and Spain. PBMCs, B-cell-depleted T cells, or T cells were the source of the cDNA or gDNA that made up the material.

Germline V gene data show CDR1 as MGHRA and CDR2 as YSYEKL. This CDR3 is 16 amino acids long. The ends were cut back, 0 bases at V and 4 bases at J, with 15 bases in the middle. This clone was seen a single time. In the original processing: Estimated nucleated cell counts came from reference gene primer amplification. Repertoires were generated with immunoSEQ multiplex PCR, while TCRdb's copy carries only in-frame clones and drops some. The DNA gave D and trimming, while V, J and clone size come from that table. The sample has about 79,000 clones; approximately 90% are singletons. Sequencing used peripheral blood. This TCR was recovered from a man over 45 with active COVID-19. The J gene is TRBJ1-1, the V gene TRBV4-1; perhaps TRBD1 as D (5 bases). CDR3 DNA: TGCGCCAGCAGCCAAGAAGCACGGGGGGGGAGCACTGAAGCTTTCTTT. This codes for CASSQEARGGSTEAFF.